These 26 T cell receptor beta chains originate from one sample sequenced in a study of CD8+ T cells in alopecia areata. The sample's treatment: oral pan-JAK inhibitor, 5-10 mg twice daily. cDNA prepared by RNA extraction and subsequent reverse transcription served as the template for sequencing. Sequencing was performed with immunoSEQ multiplex PCR; in TCRdb, only in-frame clones are kept and a portion is missing. The table shows about 200,000 clones, with around 56% occurring only once. The sample here was CD4+ T cells sorted from blood, taken at week 4, from a patient treated with tofacitinib. The receptors were sampled from a human donor with alopecia areata.

The rearrangement joins TRBV29-1 to TRBJ1-1; 7 bases are a match to TRBD1. The CDR3 extends over 14 amino acids. From germline, CDR1 is SQVTM and CDR2 ANQGSEA. V lost 5 bases to trimming and J lost 0 bases; unmatched junction nucleotides: 6. The CDR3: CSVFYRGVNTEAFF. The CDR3 DNA is TGCAGCGTTTTCTACAGGGGAGTGAACACTGAAGCTTTCTTT. The full variable domain, its missing parts supplied by reference TRBV29-1 and TRBJ1-1, is SAVISQKPSRDICQRGTSLTIQCQVDSQVTMMFWYRQQPGQSLTLIATANQGSEATYESGFVIDKFPISRPNLTFSTLTVSNMSPEDSSIYLCSVFYRGVNTEAFFGQGTRLTVV.

The gene calls are TRBV27 and TRBJ1-1; D not resolved. CDR3 length: 14 amino acids. Germline CDR1 is MNHEY and CDR2 is SMNVEV (reference sequence). V lost 4 bases to trimming and J lost 2 bases, with 11 bases between them. As DNA, the CDR3 is TGTGCCAGCAGTTCGATCACCGCTAACACTGAAGCTTTCTTT. Its translation: CASSSITANTEAFF.

The chain uses TRBV25-1 and TRBJ1-4; 9 nucleotides align to TRBD1. The germline gives CDR1 MGHDK, CDR2 SYGVNS. The CDR3 runs 14 residues. The V and J ends lost 9 bases and 8 bases, in that order; junction bases with no gene match: 10. CDR3 region: CARNSGTGNEKLFF. DNA for the CDR3: TGTGCCAGAAACTCCGGGACAGGGAACGAAAAACTGTTTTTT.

This clone was seen only a few times. The chain joins TRBV29-1 to TRBJ2-1; TRBD2 matches at 8 bases. The CDR3 has 15 amino acids. The V and J ends lost 7 bases and 3 bases, in that order; junction bases with no gene match: 11. Germline CDR1 and CDR2: SQVTM and ANQGSEA. The CDR3 region has the DNA TGCAGCGCCCCAGCGAGGAGCGGGGGCTACAATGAGCAGTTCTTC. It codes for CSAPARSGGYNEQFF.

CDR3 sequence reads: CASGATSGTYNEQFF. CDR3 coding DNA: TGTGCCAGCGGGGCGACTAGCGGGACTTACAATGAGCAGTTCTTC. The chain employs TRBV6-4 and TRBJ2-1, with 11 bases aligning to TRBD2. The junction had 7 bases not matched to a gene; V was cut back by 8 bases and J by 4 bases. The CDR3 length is 15 residues. Germline V CDR1 and CDR2: MRHNA, SNTAGT.

The genes are TRBV27 and TRBJ2-4; D may match TRBD1 or TRBD2 (6 bases each). This CDR3 comprises 15 residues. Germline V gene sequence: CDR1 MNHEY, CDR2 SMNVEV (reference sequence). Trimming shortened V by 3 bases and J by 5 bases, and 14 bases separated the two germline ends. CDR3 loop: CASSFFWGAENIQYF. DNA of the CDR3: TGTGCCAGCAGTTTTTTCTGGGGGGCGGAAAACATTCAGTACTTC.

This CDR3 is CATTGRKINQPQHF. The CDR3 nucleotides read TGTGCCACCACGGGACGTAAGATCAATCAGCCCCAGCATTTT. This chain joins TRBV15 and TRBJ1-5; maybe TRBD1 (5 bases). V was cut by 7 bases and J by 3 bases, with 13 bases left in between. The CDR3 runs to 14 residues. Germline V gives CDR1 LNHNV, CDR2 YYDKDF (reference sequence).

The J gene is TRBJ2-5, the V gene TRBV29-1; possible D gene TRBD2, 6 bases. Germline V gene sequence: CDR1 SQVTM, CDR2 ANQGSEA. The length of the CDR3 is 13 residues. The ends were cut back, 4 bases at V and 5 bases at J, with 14 bases in the middle. The CDR3 spells CSVAKRRDETQYF. The CDR3 nucleotides read TGCAGCGTTGCCAAGCGGAGGGACGAGACCCAGTACTTC.

The rearrangement joins TRBV10-3 to TRBJ2-7; TRBD1 might be the D (6 bases). This CDR3 contains 13 residues. V lost 7 bases to trimming and J lost 6 bases, with 16 bases between them. CDR1 and CDR2 (germline): ENHRY, SYGVKD. CDR3 in DNA: TGTGCCATCAACCCTAGGCAGGGGAGCGAGCAGTACTTC. Encoded protein: CAINPRQGSEQYF.

The chain's CDR3 is CASRQGVDTGELFF. The CDR3 DNA reads TGTGCCAGCAGACAGGGGGTGGACACCGGGGAGCTGTTTTTT. This rearrangement joins TRBV6-5 to TRBJ2-2; TRBD1 matches 8 bases. This CDR3 contains 14 residues. The germline V gene encodes CDR1 MNHEY and CDR2 SVGAGI. Losses at the gene ends were 6 bases for V and 3 bases for J; bases not matched to a gene: 3.

The chain combines TRBV9 with TRBJ2-6, with D unclear. Deletions cut 0 bases from V and 0 bases from J, with 4 bases between. Germline CDR1 is SGDLS and CDR2 is YYNGEE. The CDR3 has 15 residues. DNA of the CDR3: TGTGCCAGCAGCGTAGCCAACTCTGGGGCCAACGTCCTGACTTTC. Amino acids: CASSVANSGANVLTF.

The table lists this clone with a few counts. The chain joins TRBV7-8 to TRBJ2-5; no clear D gene. The germline V gene encodes CDR1 SGHVS and CDR2 FQNEAQ. The CDR3 loop spans 11 amino acids. The V gene lost 4 bases and the J gene lost 3 bases, with 3 bases spanning the gap. CDR3 nucleotides: TGTGCCAGCAGCTCGAAAGAGACCCAGTACTTC. Encoded protein: CASSSKETQYF.

V is TRBV12-5 and J is TRBJ1-5; D not certain. The CDR3 totals 14 residues. Germline-derived CDR1 and CDR2 are LGHNT and FRNRAP. V lost 5 bases to trimming and J lost 4 bases, with 12 bases between them. This CDR3 is CASGPPGGNQPQHF. CDR3 bases: TGTGCTAGTGGTCCACCCGGAGGAAATCAGCCCCAGCATTTT.

The rearrangement joins TRBV10-3 to TRBJ1-1, with D possibly matching TRBD1 (5 bases). Looked up from germline, CDR1 is ENHRY and CDR2 is SYGVKD. The CDR3 sequence is 13 residues long. Trimming stripped 10 bases from V and 6 bases from J, with 18 bases between. CDR3 DNA sequence: TGTGCCACCACCGGTGGGCAGGGCTCTGAAGCTTTCTTT. This codes for CATTGGQGSEAFF.

V usage is TRBV6-5 and J usage is TRBJ1-5; D might be TRBD1 (5 bases). CDR3 length: 13 amino acids. Deletions cut 6 bases from V and 2 bases from J, with 8 bases between. Germline V CDR1 and CDR2: MNHEY, SVGAGI. This chain's CDR3 is CASSQGRNQPQHF. CDR3 DNA: TGTGCCAGCAGCCAGGGACGCAATCAGCCCCAGCATTTT.

The rearrangement links TRBV5-1 to TRBJ2-4; possibly TRBD1 for D (6 bases). CDR3 size: 16 residues. Germline lookup yields CDR1 SGHRS and CDR2 YFSETQ. Trimming took 1 base from V and 7 from J, leaving 18 bases between them. This chain's CDR3 is CASSLTPDSLRNIQYF. The CDR3 nucleotides read TGCGCCAGCAGCTTGACCCCGGACAGCCTGCGGAACATTCAGTACTTC.

This clone has more than one count but fewer than ten. The chain joins TRBV1 to TRBJ2-1; TRBD2, the table's D call, lacks a check against the DNA. TRBV1 corresponds to a pseudogene. The CDR3 totals 14 residues. The CDR3 loop reads CTSSQVLSPDEQFF. CDR3 bases: TGCACCAGCAGCCAAGTTCTTTCCCCGGATGAGCAGTTCTTC.

This chain joins TRBV29-1 and TRBJ1-2, with D possibly TRBD1 on 6 matching bases. This CDR3 contains 12 residues. Trimming stripped 6 bases from V and 3 bases from J, with 11 bases between. Germline-derived CDR1 and CDR2 are SQVTM and ANQGSEA. The CDR3: CSVKGQDYGYTF. The CDR3 coding sequence is TGCAGCGTAAAGGGACAAGACTATGGCTACACCTTC.

This clone was found once. The chain employs TRBV15 and TRBJ2-7; tentatively, D is TRBD1 or TRBD2 (6 bases each). Trimming removed 4 bases at V and 6 bases at J, with 13 bases between. CDR1 and CDR2 from the germline V gene are LNHNV and YYDKDF (reference sequence). This CDR3 region has 13 residues. CDR3 sequence (DNA): TGTGCCACCAGCAAGGTAGGGGGGCGCGAGCAGTACTTC. The encoded protein is CATSKVGGREQYF. The full variable domain, rest sourced from reference TRBV15 and TRBJ2-7, is DAMVIQNPRYQVTQFGKPVTLSCSQTLNHNVMYWYQQKSSQAPKLLFHYYDKDFNNEADTPDNFQSRRPNTSFCFLDIRSPGLGDTAMYLCATSKVGGREQYFGPGTRLTVT.

This chain connects TRBV2 to TRBJ2-1; D is ambiguous. The CDR3 has 13 amino acids. CDR1 and CDR2 from the germline V gene are SNHLY and FYNNEI. CDR3 DNA sequence: TGTGCAACCAGAGGCGGACCTTACAATGAGCAGTTCTTC. Translating it yields CATRGGPYNEQFF.

This clone was recorded a few times. J is TRBJ2-7 and V is TRBV4-3; 7 bases match TRBD2. The CDR3 has 14 amino acids. CDR1 and CDR2 (germline): LGHNA, YSLEER. The trim removed 4 bases at V and 7 bases at J, leaving 10 bases unmatched. The CDR3 protein is CASSPDRGVKEQYF. CDR3 nucleotide sequence: TGCGCCAGCAGCCCAGATCGGGGGGTGAAAGAGCAGTACTTC.

CDR3 DNA sequence: TGTGCCAGCAGTGCCCGGACAGGGGCTACTGGGGCCAACGTCCTGACTTTC. As protein: CASSARTGATGANVLTF. J is TRBJ2-6 and V is TRBV27; 9 nucleotides line up with TRBD1. In germline, CDR1 is MNHEY, CDR2 SMNVEV (reference sequence). V lost 5 bases, J lost 2 bases, and 7 bases stayed unmatched. The CDR3 totals 17 residues.

This clone has more than one count but fewer than ten. The rearrangement uses TRBV5-1 and TRBJ2-6; the D is unclear. The CDR3 extends over 19 amino acids. In germline, CDR1 is SGHRS, CDR2 YFSETQ. The V and J ends lost 8 bases and 0 bases respectively, with 24 bases between them. CDR3 DNA sequence: TGCGCCAGTCGCTCCTCACCGGAGAACCTTCTCTCTGGGGCCAACGTCCTGACTTTC. Translating gives CASRSSPENLLSGANVLTF. The whole variable domain, remainder taken from reference TRBV5-1 and TRBJ2-6, is KAGVTQTPRYLIKTRGQQVTLSCSPISGHRSVSWYQQTPGQGLQFLFEYFSETQRNKGNFPGRFSGRQFSNSRSEMNVSTLELGDSALYLCASRSSPENLLSGANVLTFGAGSRLTVL.

The chain recombines TRBV5-1 with TRBJ2-7; 9 bases align to TRBD1. The J segment lost 7 bases and the V segment lost 2 bases, leaving 7 bases of the junction unmatched. The CDR3 length is 14 residues. Germline CDR1 SGHRS, CDR2 YFSETQ. The CDR3 nucleotides read TGCGCCAGCAGCTTAGGGACAGGGTATCTAGAGCAGTACTTC. Its translation is CASSLGTGYLEQYF.

This clone was observed a few times. The rearrangement links TRBV7-9 to TRBJ2-5, with 8 bases matching TRBD1. The CDR3 runs 15 residues. With V trimmed by 5 bases and J by 1 base, 6 bases remained unmatched. CDR1 is SEHNR and CDR2 is FQNEAQ in the germline V gene (reference sequence). CDR3 DNA sequence: TGTGCCAGCAGCCCGGACAGGGCCGTCCAAGAGACCCAGTACTTC. Its translation: CASSPDRAVQETQYF. Full variable domain (outside the CDR3, taken from reference TRBV7-9 and TRBJ2-5): DTGVSQNPRHKITKRGQNVTFRCDPISEHNRLYWYRQTLGQGPEFLTYFQNEAQLEKSRLLSDRFSAERPKGSFSTLEIQRTEQGDSAMYLCASSPDRAVQETQYFGPGTRLLVL.

The rearrangement joins TRBV18 to TRBJ2-5, with D possibly TRBD2 on 6 matching bases. Per germline, CDR1 KGHSH and CDR2 LQKENI. CDR3 length equals 15 residues. V was pared by 1 base and J by 3 bases, with 12 bases between. CDR3 sequence reads: CASSPRLGGEETQYF. The CDR3 nucleotides read TGTGCCAGCTCACCACGTCTAGGAGGGGAAGAGACCCAGTACTTC.